This is a list of T cell receptor beta chains from one sample in a study of cytotoxic CD8 clonotypes in ibrutinib-treated CLL. TCRdb's table, derived via immunoSEQ multiplex PCR, lists solely in-frame clones and lacks some. This sample carries approximately 20,000 clones, 81% of them seen once, and the ten largest clones take 5.7%. Material: PBMCs, obtained before ibrutinib treatment. The receptors come from a human donor with chronic lymphocytic leukemia. The CDR3 runs from the conserved cysteine through the conserved F or W.

CDR3 protein	V gene	J gene
CASSTPGQGRSGANVLTF	TRBV2	TRBJ2-6
CASSLDRIGVTEAFF	TRBV11-2	TRBJ1-1
CAWSFGGVEKLFF	TRBV30	TRBJ1-4
CASSSQGGLNSPLHF	TRBV6-9	TRBJ1-6
CASRRPGQRVEQYF	TRBV6-5	TRBJ2-7
CASSQDQGRGSYNSPLHF	TRBV4-3	TRBJ1-6
CASRNGGAVETQYF	TRBV2	TRBJ2-5
CASSENWGGGYEQYF	TRBV10-2	TRBJ2-7
CASSGERGGSTDTQYF	TRBV4-1	TRBJ2-3
CASSLLQGATNEKLFF	TRBV7-9	TRBJ1-4
CASSSASNTGELFF	TRBV5-4	TRBJ2-2